These T cell receptor beta chains were read from a single sample in a study of T cell responses to AZD1222 COVID-19 vaccine. Assay used: immunoSEQ multiplex PCR; TCRdb lists only in-frame clones, some missing. Here the sample spans roughly 120,000 clones, 85% to 95% being singletons. The sequenced sample was peripheral blood, obtained 28 days after the second AZD1222 dose. The receptors were gathered from an adult who received the AZD1222 COVID-19 vaccine. Both conserved end residues are part of each CDR3. Fields, in order: D gene, J gene, clone size, V gene, CDR3 length, CDR3 protein, CDR3 DNA. D genes are given only for firm matches. Size is stated for part of the rows, as once, few or many counts, or as a class when the clone is expanded.

d_gene: TRBD1
j_gene: TRBJ1-6
abundance: -
v_gene: TRBV30
len: 14
CDR3aa: CAWRRTGSFSPLHF
CDR3nt: TGTGCCTGGAGGCGGACAGGGTCGTTCTCACCCCTCCACTTT

d_gene: TRBD2
j_gene: TRBJ2-2
abundance: -
v_gene: TRBV14
len: 15
CDR3aa: CATKRLAGETGELFF
CDR3nt: TGTGCCACCAAAAGACTAGCGGGAGAAACCGGGGAGCTGTTTTTT

d_gene: -
j_gene: TRBJ2-7
abundance: -
v_gene: TRBV2
len: 12
CDR3aa: CASSAGAGEQYF
CDR3nt: TGTGCCAGCAGTGCAGGGGCGGGGGAGCAGTACTTC

d_gene: TRBD1
j_gene: TRBJ1-1
abundance: once
v_gene: TRBV7-9
len: 16
CDR3aa: CASSLSSGQGLLGAFF
CDR3nt: TGTGCCAGCAGCTTATCTTCCGGACAGGGACTCTTAGGAGCTTTCTTT

d_gene: TRBD2
j_gene: TRBJ2-7
abundance: -
v_gene: TRBV5-6
len: 16
CDR3aa: CASSPKPLAGPYEQYF
CDR3nt: TGTGCCAGCAGCCCAAAACCCCTAGCGGGACCCTACGAGCAGTACTTC

d_gene: -
j_gene: TRBJ1-2
abundance: -
v_gene: TRBV19
len: 16
CDR3aa: CASSMMGPGDNYGYTF
CDR3nt: TGTGCCAGTAGTATGATGGGCCCGGGTGATAACTATGGCTACACCTTC

d_gene: -
j_gene: TRBJ1-4
abundance: -
v_gene: TRBV27
len: 14
CDR3aa: CASSPGTSNEKLFF
CDR3nt: TGTGCCAGCAGTCCCGGGACTAGTAATGAAAAACTGTTTTTT

d_gene: -
j_gene: TRBJ2-3
abundance: -
v_gene: TRBV7-2
len: 13
CDR3aa: CASSLGVGDTQYF
CDR3nt: TGTGCCAGCAGCTTAGGTGTCGGGGATACGCAGTATTTT

d_gene: -
j_gene: TRBJ2-7
abundance: -
v_gene: TRBV13
len: 14
CDR3aa: CASSLGLRVAEQYF
CDR3nt: TGTGCCAGCAGCTTAGGCCTCCGAGTTGCCGAGCAGTACTTC

d_gene: -
j_gene: TRBJ2-1
abundance: once
v_gene: TRBV19
len: 13
CDR3aa: CASSIDPYNEQFF
CDR3nt: TGTGCCAGTAGTATAGACCCCTACAATGAGCAGTTCTTC

d_gene: -
j_gene: TRBJ1-2
abundance: -
v_gene: TRBV27
len: 12
CDR3aa: CASSMDRNGYTF
CDR3nt: TGTGCCAGCAGCATGGACAGAAATGGCTACACCTTC

d_gene: TRBD1
j_gene: TRBJ2-5
abundance: -
v_gene: TRBV2
len: 16
CDR3aa: CASSDLWTGARETQYF
CDR3nt: TGTGCCAGCAGTGACCTATGGACAGGGGCCCGAGAGACCCAGTACTTC

d_gene: TRBD1
j_gene: TRBJ1-1
abundance: -
v_gene: TRBV7-9
len: 14
CDR3aa: CASTRTGGVTEAFF
CDR3nt: TGTGCCAGCACCCGGACAGGGGGCGTCACTGAAGCTTTCTTT

d_gene: -
j_gene: TRBJ1-2
abundance: -
v_gene: TRBV6-6
len: 15
CDR3aa: CASSYSGARGYGYTF
CDR3nt: TGTGCCAGCAGTTACTCGGGGGCGCGGGGCTATGGCTACACCTTC

d_gene: TRBD1
j_gene: TRBJ2-7
abundance: -
v_gene: TRBV7-2
len: 14
CDR3aa: CASSSTGWSYEQYF
CDR3nt: TGTGCCAGCAGCTCGACAGGGTGGTCCTACGAGCAGTACTTC

d_gene: -
j_gene: TRBJ2-2
abundance: -
v_gene: TRBV28
len: 16
CDR3aa: CASSLLTGTPTGELFF
CDR3nt: TGTGCCAGCAGTCTCCTCACCGGGACTCCTACCGGGGAGCTGTTTTTT

d_gene: -
j_gene: TRBJ2-7
abundance: -
v_gene: TRBV11-1
len: 14
CDR3aa: CASSQSTQTYEQYF
CDR3nt: TGTGCCAGCAGCCAATCGACCCAGACCTACGAGCAGTACTTC

d_gene: TRBD2
j_gene: TRBJ2-7
abundance: once
v_gene: TRBV4-1
len: 15
CDR3aa: CASSQPGGGSYEQYF
CDR3nt: TGCGCCAGCAGCCAGCCCGGGGGGGGCTCCTACGAGCAGTACTTC

d_gene: -
j_gene: TRBJ1-3
abundance: -
v_gene: TRBV30
len: 13
CDR3aa: CAWSVGAGNTIYF
CDR3nt: TGTGCCTGGAGTGTGGGAGCTGGAAACACCATATATTTT

d_gene: -
j_gene: TRBJ1-4
abundance: -
v_gene: TRBV5-1
len: 15
CDR3aa: CASSLSSGTNEKLFF
CDR3nt: TGCGCCAGCAGCTTGAGTAGTGGAACTAATGAAAAACTGTTTTTT

d_gene: TRBD2
j_gene: TRBJ2-3
abundance: -
v_gene: TRBV14
len: 13
CDR3aa: CASSPRTSGRRYF
CDR3nt: TGTGCCAGCAGCCCTCGGACTAGCGGCCGGCGGTATTTT

d_gene: -
j_gene: TRBJ1-5
abundance: few
v_gene: TRBV9
len: 15
CDR3aa: CASSTLSGAGQPQHF
CDR3nt: TGTGCCAGCAGCACCCTGTCGGGGGCGGGTCAGCCCCAGCATTTT

d_gene: TRBD1
j_gene: TRBJ2-1
abundance: -
v_gene: TRBV4-1
len: 16
CDR3aa: CASSQAAGQGDGEQFF
CDR3nt: TGCGCCAGCAGCCAAGCCGCTGGACAGGGTGATGGTGAGCAGTTCTTC

d_gene: -
j_gene: TRBJ1-1
abundance: -
v_gene: TRBV15
len: 15
CDR3aa: CATSRDGVKNTEAFF
CDR3nt: TGTGCCACCAGCAGAGATGGAGTAAAGAACACTGAAGCTTTCTTT

d_gene: TRBD2
j_gene: TRBJ2-1
abundance: -
v_gene: TRBV28
len: 14
CDR3aa: CASSLTPTSDEQFF
CDR3nt: TGTGCCAGCAGTCTCACCCCCACTAGCGATGAGCAGTTCTTC

d_gene: -
j_gene: TRBJ1-2
abundance: -
v_gene: TRBV6-5
len: 14
CDR3aa: CASSSPVLGNGYTF
CDR3nt: TGTGCCAGCAGTTCCCCGGTTTTAGGGAATGGCTACACCTTC

d_gene: -
j_gene: TRBJ2-1
abundance: -
v_gene: TRBV6-4
len: 12
CDR3aa: CASSDSGLGQFF
CDR3nt: TGTGCCAGCAGTGACTCGGGTCTAGGGCAGTTCTTC

d_gene: TRBD1
j_gene: TRBJ1-3
abundance: few
v_gene: TRBV29-1
len: 14
CDR3aa: CSVWDRGAGNTIYF
CDR3nt: TGCAGCGTTTGGGACAGGGGGGCTGGAAACACCATATATTTT

d_gene: -
j_gene: TRBJ1-6
abundance: -
v_gene: TRBV9
len: 13
CDR3aa: CASSVGVGAIIHF
CDR3nt: -

d_gene: -
j_gene: TRBJ1-4
abundance: -
v_gene: TRBV10-1
len: 12
CDR3aa: CASSGKDEKLFF
CDR3nt: TGCGCCAGCAGTGGAAAGGATGAAAAACTGTTTTTT

d_gene: -
j_gene: TRBJ2-7
abundance: -
v_gene: TRBV7-2
len: 14
CDR3aa: CASRNMVDSYEQYF
CDR3nt: TGTGCCAGCCGAAATATGGTTGACAGCTACGAGCAGTACTTC

d_gene: -
j_gene: TRBJ2-7
abundance: -
v_gene: TRBV28
len: 14
CDR3aa: CASSLGTPTYEQYF
CDR3nt: TGTGCCAGCAGTTTAGGTACACCGACCTACGAGCAGTACTTC

d_gene: TRBD2
j_gene: TRBJ2-7
abundance: -
v_gene: TRBV5-4
len: 16
CDR3aa: CASSSGGRETSYEQYF
CDR3nt: TGTGCCAGCAGCTCGGGCGGGCGGGAGACATCCTACGAGCAGTACTTC

d_gene: -
j_gene: TRBJ2-1
abundance: -
v_gene: TRBV18
len: 14
CDR3aa: CASSPPSLDNEQFF
CDR3nt: TGTGCCAGCTCACCACCGAGTCTAGACAATGAGCAGTTCTTC

d_gene: TRBD1
j_gene: TRBJ1-1
abundance: -
v_gene: TRBV27
len: 17
CDR3aa: CASNDWGRGQGGTEAFF
CDR3nt: TGTGCCAGCAACGATTGGGGGAGGGGGCAAGGGGGCACTGAAGCTTTCTTT

d_gene: -
j_gene: TRBJ1-1
abundance: -
v_gene: TRBV30
len: 14
CDR3aa: CAWSVGFMNTEAFF
CDR3nt: TGTGCCTGGAGTGTAGGATTCATGAACACTGAAGCTTTCTTT

d_gene: -
j_gene: TRBJ1-2
abundance: once
v_gene: TRBV5-1
len: 14
CDR3aa: CASSFGGQDYGYTF
CDR3nt: TGCGCCAGCAGCTTCGGGGGCCAAGACTATGGCTACACCTTC

d_gene: -
j_gene: TRBJ1-2
abundance: -
v_gene: TRBV3-1/TRBV3-2
len: 15
CDR3aa: CASSQVVGAGYGYTF
CDR3nt: TGTGCCAGCAGCCAAGTTGTGGGCGCCGGCTATGGCTACACCTTC

d_gene: TRBD2
j_gene: TRBJ2-7
abundance: -
v_gene: TRBV11-2
len: 16
CDR3aa: CASSLQLASNSYEQYF
CDR3nt: TGTGCCAGCAGCTTACAACTAGCGTCTAACTCCTACGAGCAGTACTTC

d_gene: TRBD1
j_gene: TRBJ2-1
abundance: -
v_gene: TRBV7-3
len: 15
CDR3aa: CASSTGTGPGNEQFF
CDR3nt: TGTGCCAGCAGTACCGGGACAGGCCCGGGTAATGAGCAGTTCTTC

d_gene: -
j_gene: TRBJ1-3
abundance: -
v_gene: TRBV7-2
len: 14
CDR3aa: CASSLRSSGNTIYF
CDR3nt: TGTGCCAGCAGCTTAAGGAGCTCTGGAAACACCATATATTTT

d_gene: -
j_gene: TRBJ2-7
abundance: -
v_gene: TRBV27
len: 15
CDR3aa: CASSLSLAGLDEQYF
CDR3nt: TGTGCCAGCAGTTTATCGCTGGCAGGGTTGGACGAGCAGTACTTC

d_gene: -
j_gene: TRBJ1-6
abundance: -
v_gene: TRBV7-2
len: 13
CDR3aa: CASSPEMNSPLHF
CDR3nt: TGTGCCAGCAGCCCCGAAATGAATTCACCCCTCCACTTT

d_gene: TRBD1
j_gene: TRBJ1-2
abundance: -
v_gene: TRBV15
len: 14
CDR3aa: CATSRDRDEAGYTF
CDR3nt: TGTGCCACCAGCAGGGACAGGGACGAAGCTGGCTACACCTTC

d_gene: -
j_gene: TRBJ1-2
abundance: -
v_gene: TRBV3-1/TRBV3-2
len: 18
CDR3aa: CASSQAGWGARPPYGYTF
CDR3nt: TGTGCCAGCAGCCAAGCAGGATGGGGGGCCAGGCCCCCCTATGGCTACACCTTC

d_gene: -
j_gene: TRBJ2-3
abundance: -
v_gene: TRBV6-1
len: 16
CDR3aa: CASSEQRGTSTDTQYF
CDR3nt: TGTGCCAGCAGTGAACAGCGAGGGACTAGCACAGATACGCAGTATTTT

d_gene: TRBD1
j_gene: TRBJ1-2
abundance: once
v_gene: TRBV7-8
len: 15
CDR3aa: CASSLEVGTVYGYTF
CDR3nt: TGTGCCAGCAGCTTAGAGGTGGGGACAGTATATGGCTACACCTTC

d_gene: -
j_gene: TRBJ2-1
abundance: -
v_gene: TRBV27
len: 12
CDR3aa: CASSHRVNEQFF
CDR3nt: TGTGCCAGCAGTCATAGGGTCAATGAGCAGTTCTTC

d_gene: TRBD2
j_gene: TRBJ2-1
abundance: -
v_gene: TRBV27
len: 16
CDR3aa: CASSLSGGSTHNEQFF
CDR3nt: TGTGCCAGCAGTTTATCAGGCGGGAGTACCCACAATGAGCAGTTCTTC

d_gene: -
j_gene: TRBJ2-3
abundance: once
v_gene: TRBV25-1
len: 16
CDR3aa: CASSEWEGPSTDTQYF
CDR3nt: TGTGCCAGCAGTGAATGGGAAGGGCCTAGCACAGATACGCAGTATTTT

d_gene: TRBD1
j_gene: TRBJ1-2
abundance: -
v_gene: TRBV5-4
len: 15
CDR3aa: CASSGPYRGADGYTF
CDR3nt: TGTGCCAGCAGCGGACCGTACAGGGGAGCTGATGGCTACACCTTC

d_gene: -
j_gene: TRBJ1-1
abundance: -
v_gene: TRBV5-1
len: 13
CDR3aa: CASRQGWNTEAFF
CDR3nt: TGCGCCAGCAGGCAGGGGTGGAACACTGAAGCTTTCTTT

d_gene: -
j_gene: TRBJ2-2
abundance: -
v_gene: TRBV30
len: 15
CDR3aa: CAWKVGGTNTGELFF
CDR3nt: TGTGCCTGGAAGGTAGGGGGGACGAACACCGGGGAGCTGTTTTTT

d_gene: -
j_gene: TRBJ2-1
abundance: -
v_gene: TRBV5-1
len: 15
CDR3aa: CASSLVLVGHNEQFF
CDR3nt: TGCGCCAGCAGCTTGGTTCTAGTCGGCCACAATGAGCAGTTCTTC

d_gene: -
j_gene: TRBJ1-1
abundance: few
v_gene: TRBV19
len: 14
CDR3aa: CASSLGLLNTEAFF
CDR3nt: TGTGCCAGTAGTTTAGGGTTATTGAACACTGAAGCTTTCTTT

d_gene: -
j_gene: TRBJ1-6
abundance: few
v_gene: TRBV2
len: 13
CDR3aa: CASSGPQNSPLHF
CDR3nt: TGTGCCAGCAGTGGGCCCCAGAATTCACCCCTCCACTTT

d_gene: TRBD2
j_gene: TRBJ2-3
abundance: -
v_gene: TRBV4-1
len: 16
CDR3aa: CASSQADGGSTDTQYF
CDR3nt: TGCGCCAGCAGCCAAGCCGACGGGGGGAGCACAGATACGCAGTATTTT

d_gene: -
j_gene: TRBJ1-5
abundance: -
v_gene: TRBV19
len: 14
CDR3aa: CASTPPGRNQPQHF
CDR3nt: TGTGCCAGTACCCCCCCGGGGAGAAATCAGCCCCAGCATTTT

d_gene: TRBD1
j_gene: TRBJ1-5
abundance: -
v_gene: TRBV30
len: 15
CDR3aa: CAWSTGTGVNQPQHF
CDR3nt: TGTGCCTGGAGCACCGGGACAGGAGTTAATCAGCCCCAGCATTTT

d_gene: -
j_gene: TRBJ1-2
abundance: -
v_gene: TRBV5-4
len: 13
CDR3aa: CASSLAPREGYTF
CDR3nt: TGTGCCAGCAGCTTGGCCCCGAGGGAAGGCTACACCTTC